This T cell receptor beta chain was recorded in a study of cytomegalovirus exposure and HLA in healthy donors. Study-wide results and limits: Sequencing depth roughly uniform across donors was assumed in presence/absence analyses. In vitro confirmation showed a few CMV-associated chains to be CMV antigen specific. 16,951 TCR beta sequences were associated with HLA alleles at 0.05 false discovery rate in a later analysis. In a later analysis, TCR beta V- and J-gene trimming showed a link to a missense DCLRE1C variant.

The CDR3 is made up of 15 amino acids. Germline V gene sequence: CDR1 SGDLS, CDR2 YYNGEE. V lost 3 bases to trimming and J lost 4 bases, with 14 bases between them. PCR employed 60 Vbeta and 13 Jbeta primers. Some clones are missing from TCRdb's copy, which holds only in-frame ones; the method was immunoSEQ multiplex PCR. In the table there are about 99,000 clones, approximately 72% of which are singletons. Of note for this clone: The antigen remains undetermined.

The clonotype originates from a woman between 50 and 59 years old in good health and CMV-seronegative. The material sequenced was PBMCs. The V call is TRBV9, the J call TRBJ1-3; D not certain. CDR3 DNA: TGTGCCAGCAGCGAAGGGTCTAGCTACGGAAACACCATATATTTT. Translating gives CASSEGSSYGNTIYF. The full variable domain, in which reference TRBV9 and TRBJ1-3 provide the parts outside the CDR3, is DSGVTQTPKHLITATGQRVTLRCSPRSGDLSVYWYQQSLDQGLQFLIQYYNGEERAKGNILERFSAQQFPDLHSELNLSSLELGDSALYFCASSEGSSYGNTIYFGEGSWLTVV.